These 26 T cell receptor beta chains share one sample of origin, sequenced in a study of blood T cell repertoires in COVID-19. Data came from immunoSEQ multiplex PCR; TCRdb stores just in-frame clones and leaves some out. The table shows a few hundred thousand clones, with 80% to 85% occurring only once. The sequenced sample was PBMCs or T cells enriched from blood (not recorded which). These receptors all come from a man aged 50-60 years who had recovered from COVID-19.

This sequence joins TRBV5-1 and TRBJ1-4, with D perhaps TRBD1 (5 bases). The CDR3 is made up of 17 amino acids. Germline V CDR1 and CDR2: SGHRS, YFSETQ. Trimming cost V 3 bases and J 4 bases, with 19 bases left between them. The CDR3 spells CASSSVPGRGVNEKLFF. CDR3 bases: TGCGCCAGCAGCTCGGTCCCGGGACGGGGGGTTAATGAAAAACTGTTTTTT.

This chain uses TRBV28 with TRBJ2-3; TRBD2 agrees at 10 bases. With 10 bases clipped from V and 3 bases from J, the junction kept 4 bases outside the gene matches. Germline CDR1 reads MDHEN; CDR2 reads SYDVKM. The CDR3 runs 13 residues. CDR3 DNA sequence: TGTGCCAATAGCGGGGGGTTGACAGATACGCAGTATTTT. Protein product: CANSGGLTDTQYF. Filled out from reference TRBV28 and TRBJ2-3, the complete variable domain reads DVKVTQSSRYLVKRTGEKVFLECVQDMDHENMFWYRQDPGLGLRLIYFSYDVKMKEKGDIPEGYSVSREKKERFSLILESASTNQTSMYLCANSGGLTDTQYFGPGTRLTVL.

The CDR3 DNA is TGTGCCAGCAGCGTAGGAGGGATAGAGACCCAGTACTTC. It is translated as CASSVGGIETQYF. This chain connects TRBV9 to TRBJ2-5, with D tentatively TRBD2 (5 bases). The V gene lost 0 bases and the J gene lost 4 bases, with 7 bases spanning the gap. CDR1 and CDR2 from the germline V gene are SGDLS and YYNGEE. The CDR3 runs 13 residues.

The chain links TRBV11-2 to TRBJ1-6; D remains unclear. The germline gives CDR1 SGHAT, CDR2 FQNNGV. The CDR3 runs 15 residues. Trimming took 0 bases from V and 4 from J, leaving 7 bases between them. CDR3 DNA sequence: TGTGCCAGCAGCTTAGAGCCAGTTTATAATTCACCCCTCCACTTT. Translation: CASSLEPVYNSPLHF. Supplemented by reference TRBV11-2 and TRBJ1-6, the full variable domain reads EAGVAQSPRYKIIEKRQSVAFWCNPISGHATLYWYQQILGQGPKLLIQFQNNGVVDDSQLPKDRFSAERLKGVDSTLKIQPAKLEDSAVYLCASSLEPVYNSPLHFGNGTRLTVT.

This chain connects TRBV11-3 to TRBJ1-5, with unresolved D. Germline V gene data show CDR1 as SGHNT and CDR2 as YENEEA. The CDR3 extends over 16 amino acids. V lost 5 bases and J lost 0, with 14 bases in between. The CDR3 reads CASSQPGDFSNQPQHF. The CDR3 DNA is TGTGCCAGCAGCCAGCCGGGTGACTTTAGCAATCAGCCCCAGCATTTT.

Written as DNA, the CDR3 is TGTGCCAGCAGTCCCGAAAGCGGGACTAGCTCCTACGAGCAGTACTTC. Its translation is CASSPESGTSSYEQYF. The chain is built from TRBV7-2 and TRBJ2-7; 8 bases line up with TRBD2. Germline loops: CDR1 SGHTA, CDR2 FQGNSA. This CDR3 region has 16 residues. Trimming took 6 bases from V and 0 from J; bases not matched to a gene: 10.

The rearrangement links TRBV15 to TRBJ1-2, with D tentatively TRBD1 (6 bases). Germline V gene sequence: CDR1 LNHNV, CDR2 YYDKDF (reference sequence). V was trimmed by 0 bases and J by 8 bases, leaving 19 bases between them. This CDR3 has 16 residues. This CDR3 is CATSRDPGQTRGGYTF. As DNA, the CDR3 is TGTGCCACCAGCAGAGATCCCGGACAGACGCGTGGCGGCTACACCTTC. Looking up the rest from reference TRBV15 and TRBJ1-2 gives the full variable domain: DAMVIQNPRYQVTQFGKPVTLSCSQTLNHNVMYWYQQKSSQAPKLLFHYYDKDFNNEADTPDNFQSRRPNTSFCFLDIRSPGLGDTAMYLCATSRDPGQTRGGYTFGSGTRLTVV.

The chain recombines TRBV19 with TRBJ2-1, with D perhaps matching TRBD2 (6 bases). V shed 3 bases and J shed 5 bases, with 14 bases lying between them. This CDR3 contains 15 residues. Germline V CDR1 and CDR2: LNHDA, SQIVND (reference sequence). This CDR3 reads CASSIFSGQDNEQFF. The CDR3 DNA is TGTGCCAGTAGTATCTTTAGCGGCCAGGACAATGAGCAGTTCTTC.

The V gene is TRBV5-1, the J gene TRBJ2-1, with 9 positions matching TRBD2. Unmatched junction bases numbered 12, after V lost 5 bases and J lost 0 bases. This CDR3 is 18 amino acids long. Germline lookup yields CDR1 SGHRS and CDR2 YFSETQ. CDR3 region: CASRPSLLAGSSYNEQFF. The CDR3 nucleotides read TGCGCCAGCAGACCTTCTCTCCTAGCGGGGAGCTCCTACAATGAGCAGTTCTTC.

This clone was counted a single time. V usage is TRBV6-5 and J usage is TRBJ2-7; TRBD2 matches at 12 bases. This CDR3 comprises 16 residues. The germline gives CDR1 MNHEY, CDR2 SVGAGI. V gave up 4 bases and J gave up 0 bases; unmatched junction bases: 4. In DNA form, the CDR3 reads TGTGCCAGCAGTTTATCACTAGCGGGAGGCTCCTACGAGCAGTACTTC. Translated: CASSLSLAGGSYEQYF.

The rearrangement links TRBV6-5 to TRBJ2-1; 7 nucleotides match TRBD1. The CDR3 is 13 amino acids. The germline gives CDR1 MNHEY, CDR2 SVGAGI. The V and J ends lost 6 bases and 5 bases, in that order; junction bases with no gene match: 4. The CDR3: CASRRTGDNEQFF. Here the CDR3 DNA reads TGTGCCAGCAGAAGAACAGGGGACAATGAGCAGTTCTTC.

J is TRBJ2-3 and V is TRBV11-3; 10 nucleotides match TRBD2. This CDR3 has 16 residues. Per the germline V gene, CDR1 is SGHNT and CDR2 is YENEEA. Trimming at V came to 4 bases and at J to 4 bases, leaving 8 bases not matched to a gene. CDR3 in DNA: TGTGCCAGCAGCTCCTCCCTAGCGGGAGCGGCAGATACGCAGTATTTT. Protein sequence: CASSSSLAGAADTQYF.

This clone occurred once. CDR3 loop: CAARSRNTIYF. CDR3 DNA: TGTGCCGCGAGGTCTCGAAACACCATATATTTT. The V call is TRBV6-5, the J call TRBJ1-3; D ambiguous. The germline V and J ends were trimmed by 11 bases and 5 bases, with 10 bases remaining between them. The germline CDR1 and CDR2 sequences are MNHEY and SVGAGI. The CDR3 has 11 amino acids.

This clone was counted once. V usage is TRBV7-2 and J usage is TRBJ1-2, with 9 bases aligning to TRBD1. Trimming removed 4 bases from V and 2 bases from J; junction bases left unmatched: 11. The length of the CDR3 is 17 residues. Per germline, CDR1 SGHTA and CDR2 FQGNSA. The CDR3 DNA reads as TGTGCCAGCAGCTCCTCGGGACAGGGATCCCAAAACTATGGCTACACCTTC. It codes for CASSSSGQGSQNYGYTF.

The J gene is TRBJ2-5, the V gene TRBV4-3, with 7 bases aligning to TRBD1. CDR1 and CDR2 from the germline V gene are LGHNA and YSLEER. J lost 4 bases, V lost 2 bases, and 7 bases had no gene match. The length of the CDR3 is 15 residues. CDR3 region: CASSQKQGLGETQYF. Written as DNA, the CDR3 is TGCGCCAGCAGCCAAAAACAGGGGTTGGGAGAGACCCAGTACTTC.

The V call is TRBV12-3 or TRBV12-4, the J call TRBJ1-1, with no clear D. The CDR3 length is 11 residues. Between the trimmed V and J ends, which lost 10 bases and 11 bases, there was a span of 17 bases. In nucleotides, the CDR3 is TGTGCCATCTTGGCAGTCTCGAGGGCTTTCTTT. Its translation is CAILAVSRAFF.

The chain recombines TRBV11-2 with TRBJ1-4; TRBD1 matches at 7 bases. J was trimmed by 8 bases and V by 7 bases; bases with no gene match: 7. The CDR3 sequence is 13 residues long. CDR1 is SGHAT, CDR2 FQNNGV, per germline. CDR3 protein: CASNQQGWEKLFF. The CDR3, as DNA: TGTGCCAGCAACCAACAGGGGTGGGAAAAACTGTTTTTT.

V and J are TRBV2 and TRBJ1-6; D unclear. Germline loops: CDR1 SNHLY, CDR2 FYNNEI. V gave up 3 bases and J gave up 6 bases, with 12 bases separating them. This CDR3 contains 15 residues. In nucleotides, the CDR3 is TGTGCCAGCAGTGACTCCCTGAGAATTAATTCACCCCTCCACTTT. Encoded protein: CASSDSLRINSPLHF. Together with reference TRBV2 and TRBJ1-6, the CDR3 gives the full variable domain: EPEVTQTPSHQVTQMGQEVILRCVPISNHLYFYWYRQILGQKVEFLVSFYNNEISEKSEIFDDQFSVERPDGSNFTLKIRSTKLEDSAMYFCASSDSLRINSPLHFGNGTRLTVT.

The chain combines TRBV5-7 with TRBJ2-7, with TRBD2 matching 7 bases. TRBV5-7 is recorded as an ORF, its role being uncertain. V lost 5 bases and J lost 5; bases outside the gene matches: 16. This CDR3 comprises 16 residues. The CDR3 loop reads CASRVGRTLHHHEQYF. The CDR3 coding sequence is TGTGCCAGCAGGGTCGGGAGGACCCTCCACCATCACGAGCAGTACTTC.

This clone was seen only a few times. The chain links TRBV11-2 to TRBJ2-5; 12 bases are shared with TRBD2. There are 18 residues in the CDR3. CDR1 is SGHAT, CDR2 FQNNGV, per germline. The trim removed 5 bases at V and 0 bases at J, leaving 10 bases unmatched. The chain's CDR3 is CASSPTSGRSQYQETQYF. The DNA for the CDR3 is TGTGCCAGCAGCCCTACTAGCGGGAGGTCTCAGTACCAAGAGACCCAGTACTTC.

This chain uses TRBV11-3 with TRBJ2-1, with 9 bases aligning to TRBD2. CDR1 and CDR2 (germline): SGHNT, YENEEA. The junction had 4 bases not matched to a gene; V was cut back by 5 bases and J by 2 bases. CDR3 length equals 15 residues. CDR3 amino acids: CASSPTSGPYNEQFF. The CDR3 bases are TGTGCCAGCAGCCCCACTAGCGGGCCCTACAATGAGCAGTTCTTC.

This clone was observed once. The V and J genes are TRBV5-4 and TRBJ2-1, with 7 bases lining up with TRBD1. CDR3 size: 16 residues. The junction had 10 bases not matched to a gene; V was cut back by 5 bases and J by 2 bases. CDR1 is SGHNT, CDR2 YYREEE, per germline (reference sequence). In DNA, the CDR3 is TGTGCCAGCAGGAGGAGAGACAGGGACACCTACAATGAGCAGTTCTTC. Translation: CASRRRDRDTYNEQFF.

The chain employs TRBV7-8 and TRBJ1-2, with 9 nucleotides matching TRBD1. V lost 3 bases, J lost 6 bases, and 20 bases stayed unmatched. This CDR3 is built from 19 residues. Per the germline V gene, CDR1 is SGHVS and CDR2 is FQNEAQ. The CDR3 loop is CASSFGTPFRIQGADGYTF. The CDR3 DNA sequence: TGTGCCAGCAGCTTTGGTACCCCTTTTAGGATACAGGGGGCGGATGGCTACACCTTC.

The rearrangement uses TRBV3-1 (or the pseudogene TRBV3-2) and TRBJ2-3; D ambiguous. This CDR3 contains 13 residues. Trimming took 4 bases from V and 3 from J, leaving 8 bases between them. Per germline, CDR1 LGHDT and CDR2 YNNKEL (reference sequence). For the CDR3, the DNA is TGTGCCAGCAGCCGCGCGAGTACAGATACGCAGTATTTT. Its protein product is CASSRASTDTQYF.

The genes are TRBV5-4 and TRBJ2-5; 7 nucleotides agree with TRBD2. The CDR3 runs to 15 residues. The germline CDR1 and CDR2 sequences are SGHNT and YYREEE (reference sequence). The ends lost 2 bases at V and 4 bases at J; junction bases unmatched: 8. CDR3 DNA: TGTGCCAGCAGCTTAAGGGGACTAAATGGAGAGACCCAGTACTTC. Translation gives CASSLRGLNGETQYF.

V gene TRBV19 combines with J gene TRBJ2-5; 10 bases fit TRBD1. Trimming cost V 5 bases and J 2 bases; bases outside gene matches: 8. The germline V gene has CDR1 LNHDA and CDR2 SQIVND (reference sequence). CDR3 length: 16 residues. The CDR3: CASSAKDRGWQETQYF. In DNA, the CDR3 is TGTGCCAGTAGTGCGAAGGACAGGGGGTGGCAAGAGACCCAGTACTTC.